The 18 T cell receptor beta chains below all came from one sample that was sequenced in a study of cytomegalovirus exposure and HLA in healthy donors. Here immunoSEQ multiplex PCR was the method, and the copy in TCRdb shows in-frame clones only, minus some. The table lists some 170,000 clones, approximately 89% of them singletons, with over 9% in the top ten. Sequencing used PBMCs. These receptors all stem from a woman between 18 and 29 years old in good health and CMV-seropositive.

V gene TRBV9 combines with J gene TRBJ2-7, with 11 bases fitting TRBD2. The V and J ends lost 4 bases and 7 bases, in that order; junction bases with no gene match: 7. Germline-derived CDR1 and CDR2 are SGDLS and YYNGEE. The CDR3 covers 14 residues. In DNA, the CDR3 is TGTGCCAGCAGCTCCGGGCTAGCGGGAGGTGAGCAGTACTTC. It encodes CASSSGLAGGEQYF.

This clone was observed once. J is TRBJ2-7 and V is TRBV25-1; 11 positions agree with TRBD1. With 0 bases clipped from V and 5 bases from J, the junction kept 3 bases outside the gene matches. The CDR3 runs 15 residues. Germline CDR1 MGHDK, CDR2 SYGVNS. CDR3 loop: CASSEYGTGGDEQYF. The DNA for the CDR3 is TGTGCCAGCAGTGAATATGGGACAGGGGGGGACGAGCAGTACTTC.

The V and J genes are TRBV7-8 and TRBJ1-1; unclear D gene. The CDR3 totals 14 residues. The germline CDR1 and CDR2 sequences are SGHVS and FQNEAQ. The germline V and J ends were trimmed by 1 base and 1 base, with 7 bases remaining between them. The CDR3 loop is CASSLVVRNTEAFF. The CDR3 DNA is TGTGCCAGCAGCTTAGTTGTTAGGAACACTGAAGCTTTCTTT.

This clone has only one observation. This chain links TRBV7-2 with TRBJ2-1; D uncertain. Germline-derived CDR1 and CDR2 are SGHTA and FQGNSA. This CDR3 spans 12 amino acids. The V and J ends lost 2 bases and 4 bases respectively, with 3 bases between them. The CDR3 here is CASSLIYNEQFF. CDR3 sequence (DNA): TGTGCCAGCAGCTTAATATACAATGAGCAGTTCTTC. Together with reference TRBV7-2 and TRBJ2-1, the CDR3 gives the full variable domain: GAGVSQSPSNKVTEKGKDVELRCDPISGHTALYWYRQSLGQGLEFLIYFQGNSAPDKSGLPSDRFSAERTGGSVSTLTIQRTQQEDSAVYLCASSLIYNEQFFGPGTRLTVL.

The chain links TRBV18 to TRBJ1-4, with TRBD1 matching over 7 bases. The ends lost 2 bases at V and 0 bases at J; junction bases unmatched: 9. CDR1 KGHSH and CDR2 LQKENI come from the germline V gene. The CDR3 consists of 18 residues. As DNA, the CDR3 is TGTGCCAGCTCACCAATCGACAGGGTCAGTTCAACTAATGAAAAACTGTTTTTT. Translating gives CASSPIDRVSSTNEKLFF.

V gene TRBV7-2 combines with J gene TRBJ2-7; unclear D gene. CDR3 length equals 16 residues. The germline V gene has CDR1 SGHTA and CDR2 FQGNSA. Trimming pared 5 bases from V and 7 bases from J, leaving 24 bases between. CDR3 sequence (DNA): TGTGCCAGCAGCCTCCGGGTCCCACCCCTCCCGGAGGAGCAGTACTTC. Amino acid sequence: CASSLRVPPLPEEQYF.

The chain is built from TRBV7-2 and TRBJ2-7, with TRBD1 as a possible D gene (6 bases). V shed 4 bases and J shed 2 bases, with 9 bases lying between them. The CDR3 spans 13 residues. Germline loops: CDR1 SGHTA, CDR2 FQGNSA. This CDR3 reads CASSSDSTYEQYF. CDR3 nucleotides: TGTGCCAGCAGCTCGGACAGTACCTACGAGCAGTACTTC. Together with reference TRBV7-2 and TRBJ2-7, the CDR3 gives the full variable domain: GAGVSQSPSNKVTEKGKDVELRCDPISGHTALYWYRQSLGQGLEFLIYFQGNSAPDKSGLPSDRFSAERTGGSVSTLTIQRTQQEDSAVYLCASSSDSTYEQYFGPGTRLTVT.

The rearrangement joins TRBV7-9 to TRBJ1-1; 7 positions match TRBD1. CDR1 is SEHNR, CDR2 FQNEAQ, per germline (reference sequence). V gave up 4 bases and J gave up 0 bases; unmatched junction bases: 11. This CDR3 has 17 residues. The CDR3 protein is CASSSSLRQGLNTEAFF. The CDR3 nucleotides are TGTGCCAGCAGCTCCTCCCTCCGACAGGGTTTGAACACTGAAGCTTTCTTT.

The J gene is TRBJ2-1, the V gene TRBV6-1; D is possibly TRBD1 (5 bases). Germline V lookup: CDR1 MNHNS, CDR2 SASEGT. V lost 2 bases to trimming and J lost 4 bases, with 18 bases between them. The CDR3 covers 17 residues. The CDR3 nucleotides are TGTGCCAGCAGTGAATTAAGCCAGGGCTCCCCTTACAATGAGCAGTTCTTC. It specifies CASSELSQGSPYNEQFF.

The chain couples TRBV7-3 to TRBJ2-1, with a possible D match to TRBD2 (6 bases). V lost 2 bases and J lost 0, with 8 bases in between. CDR1 SGHTA and CDR2 FQGTGA come from the germline V gene. The CDR3 spans 15 residues. The CDR3 protein is CASSLGGDSYNEQFF. CDR3 DNA: TGTGCCAGCAGCTTAGGAGGGGACTCCTACAATGAGCAGTTCTTC.

The rearrangement joins TRBV28 to TRBJ2-5; 9 nucleotides line up with TRBD1. Trimming cost V 6 bases and J 3 bases; bases outside gene matches: 5. Germline values: CDR1 MDHEN, CDR2 SYDVKM. The CDR3 totals 14 residues. CDR3 in amino acids: CASSPQGAEETQYF. The CDR3 DNA follows: TGTGCCAGCAGCCCACAGGGGGCCGAAGAGACCCAGTACTTC.

The chain carries TRBV11-2 and TRBJ1-4; TRBD1 is a possible D gene (5 bases). The CDR3 is 12 residues long. Per the germline V gene, CDR1 is SGHAT and CDR2 is FQNNGV. V was pared by 6 bases and J by 8 bases, with 10 bases between. In nucleotides, the CDR3 is TGTGCCAGCAGTTCACGGGGGGAAAAACTGTTTTTT. Translating it yields CASSSRGEKLFF.

The V and J genes are TRBV30 and TRBJ2-5, with D perhaps TRBD1 (6 bases). Germline V lookup: CDR1 GTSNPN, CDR2 SVGIG (reference sequence). Trimming removed 5 bases at V and 7 bases at J, with 14 bases between. The CDR3 has 12 amino acids. The CDR3 loop is CAWGTWVGTQYF. The CDR3 DNA sequence: TGTGCCTGGGGGACATGGGTGGGGACCCAGTACTTC.

The chain couples TRBV12-5 to TRBJ2-5; TRBD1 agrees at 9 bases. CDR1 LGHNT and CDR2 FRNRAP come from the germline V gene. The CDR3 length is 14 residues. J gave up 5 bases and V 5 bases, and 6 bases lay outside the gene matches. Here the CDR3 reads CASGPGTGLETQYF. CDR3 coding DNA: TGTGCTAGTGGTCCCGGGACAGGGCTGGAGACCCAGTACTTC.

V and J are TRBV19 and TRBJ1-2, with 9 bases aligning to TRBD1. J lost 2 bases, V lost 4 bases, and 5 bases had no gene match. Germline V lookup: CDR1 LNHDA, CDR2 SQIVND (reference sequence). The CDR3 runs to 15 residues. This CDR3 is CASSTTGTGNYGYTF. CDR3 nucleotides: TGTGCCAGTAGTACGACGGGGACAGGGAACTATGGCTACACCTTC.

The rearrangement links TRBV5-4 to TRBJ2-7; 11 nucleotides align to TRBD2. The germline gives CDR1 SGHNT, CDR2 YYREEE (reference sequence). The CDR3 has 16 amino acids. V gave up 4 bases and J gave up 2 bases; unmatched junction bases: 8. The DNA for the CDR3 is TGTGCCAGCAGCGATTGGACTAGCGGGCGAGCCTACGAGCAGTACTTC. Translated: CASSDWTSGRAYEQYF.

The chain employs TRBV7-9 and TRBJ2-7; TRBD2 matches at 7 bases. The germline V gene encodes CDR1 SEHNR and CDR2 FQNEAQ (reference sequence). The CDR3 extends over 13 amino acids. V lost 5 bases to trimming and J lost 7 bases; unmatched junction nucleotides: 8. CDR3 sequence reads: CASSQSSGREQYF. CDR3 nucleotides: TGTGCCAGCAGCCAATCTAGCGGAAGAGAGCAGTACTTC.

The table lists this clone with a count of one. The J gene is TRBJ2-7, the V gene TRBV5-1, with D perhaps TRBD1 (6 bases). Germline CDR1 and CDR2: SGHRS and YFSETQ. Trimming stripped 4 bases from V and 4 bases from J, with 9 bases between. The CDR3 is 12 residues long. CDR3 region: CASSTDSYEQYF. Written as DNA, the CDR3 is TGCGCCAGCAGCACGGACAGTTACGAGCAGTACTTC.